This entry is about one T cell receptor beta chain. Primers included in the PCR were 60 Vbeta and 13 Jbeta primers. Generated by immunoSEQ multiplex PCR, the TCRdb table keeps only in-frame clones and is missing some. The data show 90,000 to 140,000 clones, with roughly 80% seen just once and 6.9% held by the top ten. The sample originates from a study of cytomegalovirus exposure and HLA in healthy donors. The receptor comes from a man between 25 and 39 years old in good health and CMV-seropositive. The sequencing sample was made of PBMCs.

CDR3: CSVLQGADQPQHF. CDR3 bases: TGCAGCGTTTTACAGGGGGCGGATCAGCCCCAGCATTTT. J is TRBJ1-5 and V is TRBV29-1; 9 nucleotides align to TRBD1. This CDR3 comprises 13 residues. Losses at the gene ends were 5 bases for V and 5 bases for J; bases not matched to a gene: 4. CDR1 is SQVTM and CDR2 is ANQGSEA in the germline V gene.